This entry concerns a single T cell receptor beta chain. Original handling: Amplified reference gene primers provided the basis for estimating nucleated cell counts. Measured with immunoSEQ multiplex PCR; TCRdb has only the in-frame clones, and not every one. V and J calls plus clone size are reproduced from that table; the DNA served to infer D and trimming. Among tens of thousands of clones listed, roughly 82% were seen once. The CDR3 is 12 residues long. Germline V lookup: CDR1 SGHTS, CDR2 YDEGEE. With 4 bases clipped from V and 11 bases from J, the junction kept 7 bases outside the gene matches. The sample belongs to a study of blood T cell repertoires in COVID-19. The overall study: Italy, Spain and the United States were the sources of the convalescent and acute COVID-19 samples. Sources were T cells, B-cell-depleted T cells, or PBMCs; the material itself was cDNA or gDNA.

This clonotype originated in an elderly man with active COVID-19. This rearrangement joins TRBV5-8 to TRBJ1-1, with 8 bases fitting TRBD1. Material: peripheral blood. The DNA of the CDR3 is TGTGCCAGCAGCCGACAGGGGATCCAGGCTTTCTTT. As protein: CASSRQGIQAFF. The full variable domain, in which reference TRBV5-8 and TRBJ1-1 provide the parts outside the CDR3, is EAGVTQSPTHLIKTRGQQATLRCSPISGHTSVYWYQQALGLGLQFLLWYDEGEERNRGNFPPRFSGRQFPNYSSELNVNALELEDSALYLCASSRQGIQAFFGQGTRLTVV.